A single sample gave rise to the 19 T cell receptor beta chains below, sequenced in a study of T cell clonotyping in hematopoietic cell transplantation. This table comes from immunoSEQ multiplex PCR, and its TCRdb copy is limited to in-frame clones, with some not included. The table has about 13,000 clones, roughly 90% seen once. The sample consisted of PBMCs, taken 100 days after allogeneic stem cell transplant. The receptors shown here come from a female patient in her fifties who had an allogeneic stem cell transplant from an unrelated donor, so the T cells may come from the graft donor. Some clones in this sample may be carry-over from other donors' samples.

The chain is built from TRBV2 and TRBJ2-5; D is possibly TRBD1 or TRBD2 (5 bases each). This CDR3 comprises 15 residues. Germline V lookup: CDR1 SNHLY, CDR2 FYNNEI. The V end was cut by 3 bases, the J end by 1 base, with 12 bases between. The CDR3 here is CASSESRGIQETQYF. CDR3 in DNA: TGTGCCAGCAGTGAGTCCCGGGGCATCCAAGAGACCCAGTACTTC.

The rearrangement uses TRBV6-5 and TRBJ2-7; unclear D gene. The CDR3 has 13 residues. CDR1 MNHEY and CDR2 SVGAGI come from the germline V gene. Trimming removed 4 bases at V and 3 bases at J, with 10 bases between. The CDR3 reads CASSFGSYYEQYF. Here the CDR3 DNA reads TGTGCCAGCAGTTTTGGTTCCTACTACGAGCAGTACTTC.

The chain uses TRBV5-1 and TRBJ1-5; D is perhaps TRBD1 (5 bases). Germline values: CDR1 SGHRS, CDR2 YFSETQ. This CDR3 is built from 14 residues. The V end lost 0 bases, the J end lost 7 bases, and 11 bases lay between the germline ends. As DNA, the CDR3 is TGCGCCAGCAGCTTGGAAGGGGATACGCAGCCCCAGCATTTT. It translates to CASSLEGDTQPQHF. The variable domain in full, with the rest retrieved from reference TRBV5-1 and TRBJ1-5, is KAGVTQTPRYLIKTRGQQVTLSCSPISGHRSVSWYQQTPGQGLQFLFEYFSETQRNKGNFPGRFSGRQFSNSRSEMNVSTLELGDSALYLCASSLEGDTQPQHFGDGTRLSIL.

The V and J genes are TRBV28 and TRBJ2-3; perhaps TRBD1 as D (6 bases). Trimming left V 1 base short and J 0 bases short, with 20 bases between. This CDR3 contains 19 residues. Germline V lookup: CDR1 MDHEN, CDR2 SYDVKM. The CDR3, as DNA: TGTGCCAGCAGTTTATCATATACATTAGCAGGGGCTAGCACAGATACGCAGTATTTT. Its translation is CASSLSYTLAGASTDTQYF.

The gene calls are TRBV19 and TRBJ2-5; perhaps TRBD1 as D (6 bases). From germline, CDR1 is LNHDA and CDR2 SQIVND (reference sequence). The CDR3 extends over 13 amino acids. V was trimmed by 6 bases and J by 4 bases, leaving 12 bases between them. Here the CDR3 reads CASSDRPRETQYF. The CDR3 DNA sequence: TGTGCCAGTAGCGACAGGCCGAGAGAGACCCAGTACTTC.

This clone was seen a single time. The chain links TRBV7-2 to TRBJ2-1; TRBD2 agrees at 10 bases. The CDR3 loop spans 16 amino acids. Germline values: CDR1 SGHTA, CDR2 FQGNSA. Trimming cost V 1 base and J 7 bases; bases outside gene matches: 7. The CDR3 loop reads CASSLVPSGGRNEQFF. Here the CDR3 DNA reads TGTGCCAGCAGCTTAGTACCTAGCGGGGGAAGGAATGAGCAGTTCTTC. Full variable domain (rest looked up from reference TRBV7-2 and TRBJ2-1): GAGVSQSPSNKVTEKGKDVELRCDPISGHTALYWYRQSLGQGLEFLIYFQGNSAPDKSGLPSDRFSAERTGGSVSTLTIQRTQQEDSAVYLCASSLVPSGGRNEQFFGPGTRLTVL.

CDR3 nucleotide sequence: TGTGCCAGTAGTATGGGGGTCGACGGGGGAGGGCAGTACTTC. This gives the protein CASSMGVDGGGQYF. The V and J genes are TRBV19 and TRBJ2-7, with TRBD2 as a possible D gene (6 bases). V was trimmed by 3 bases and J by 9 bases, leaving 18 bases between them. Germline lookup yields CDR1 LNHDA and CDR2 SQIVND (reference sequence). The CDR3 runs to 14 residues.

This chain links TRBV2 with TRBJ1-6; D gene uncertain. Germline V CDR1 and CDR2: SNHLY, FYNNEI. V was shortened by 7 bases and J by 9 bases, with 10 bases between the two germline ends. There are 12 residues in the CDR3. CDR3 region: CASKWEGSPLHF. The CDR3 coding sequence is TGTGCCAGCAAATGGGAGGGTTCACCCCTCCACTTT.

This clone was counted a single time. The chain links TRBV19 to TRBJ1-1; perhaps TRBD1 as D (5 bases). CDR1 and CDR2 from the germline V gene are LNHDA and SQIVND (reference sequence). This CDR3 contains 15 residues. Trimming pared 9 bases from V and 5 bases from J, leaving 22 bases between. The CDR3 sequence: CARNKGPQGGTEAFF. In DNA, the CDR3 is TGTGCCAGGAACAAAGGCCCCCAGGGTGGGACTGAAGCTTTCTTT.

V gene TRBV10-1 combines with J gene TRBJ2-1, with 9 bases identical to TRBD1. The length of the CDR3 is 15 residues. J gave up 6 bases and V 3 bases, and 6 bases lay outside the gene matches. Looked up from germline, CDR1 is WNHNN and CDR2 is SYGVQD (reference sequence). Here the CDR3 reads CASSDSRDRANEQFF. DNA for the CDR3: TGCGCCAGCAGTGACTCCCGGGACAGGGCCAATGAGCAGTTCTTC.

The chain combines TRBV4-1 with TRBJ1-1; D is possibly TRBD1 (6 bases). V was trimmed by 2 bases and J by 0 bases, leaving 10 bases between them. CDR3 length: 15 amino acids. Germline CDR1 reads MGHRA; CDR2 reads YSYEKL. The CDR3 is CASSQTQGLNTEAFF. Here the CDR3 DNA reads TGCGCCAGCAGCCAAACACAGGGCTTGAACACTGAAGCTTTCTTT.

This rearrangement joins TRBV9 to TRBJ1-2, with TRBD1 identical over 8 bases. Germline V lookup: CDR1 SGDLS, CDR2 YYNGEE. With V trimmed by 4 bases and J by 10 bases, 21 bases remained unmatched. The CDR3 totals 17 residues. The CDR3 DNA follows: TGTGCCAGCAGCCTTGACAGGGGCGAGAGGGGGAGCATTACCTACACCTTC. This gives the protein CASSLDRGERGSITYTF.

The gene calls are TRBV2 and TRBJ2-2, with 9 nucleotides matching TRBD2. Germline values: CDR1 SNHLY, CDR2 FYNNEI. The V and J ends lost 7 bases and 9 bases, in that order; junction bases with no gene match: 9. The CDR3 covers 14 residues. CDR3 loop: CASTEREVVRELFF. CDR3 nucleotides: TGTGCCAGCACGGAGCGGGAGGTAGTCCGGGAGCTGTTTTTT.

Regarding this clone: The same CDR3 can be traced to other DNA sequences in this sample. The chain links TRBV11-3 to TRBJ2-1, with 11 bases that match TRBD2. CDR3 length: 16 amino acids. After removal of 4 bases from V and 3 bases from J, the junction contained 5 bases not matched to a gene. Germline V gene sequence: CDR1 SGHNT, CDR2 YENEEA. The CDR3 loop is CASSSRTSGSYNEQFF. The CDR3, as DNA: TGTGCCAGCAGCTCCAGAACTAGCGGGAGCTACAATGAGCAGTTCTTC.

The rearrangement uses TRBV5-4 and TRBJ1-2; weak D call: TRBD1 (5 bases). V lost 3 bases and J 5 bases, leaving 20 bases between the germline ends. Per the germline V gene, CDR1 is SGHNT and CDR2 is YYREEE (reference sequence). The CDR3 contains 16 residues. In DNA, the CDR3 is TGTGCCAGCAGCTCGCAAAGCCTGAGACAGACATATGGCTACACCTTC. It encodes CASSSQSLRQTYGYTF.

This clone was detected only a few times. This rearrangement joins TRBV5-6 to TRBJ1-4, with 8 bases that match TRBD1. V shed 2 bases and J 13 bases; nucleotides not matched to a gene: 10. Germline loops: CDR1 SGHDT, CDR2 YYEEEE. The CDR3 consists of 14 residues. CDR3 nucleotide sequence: TGTGCCAGCAGCTTCGGCGGCGCAGGGGGCGGACTGTTTTTT. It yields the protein CASSFGGAGGGLFF.

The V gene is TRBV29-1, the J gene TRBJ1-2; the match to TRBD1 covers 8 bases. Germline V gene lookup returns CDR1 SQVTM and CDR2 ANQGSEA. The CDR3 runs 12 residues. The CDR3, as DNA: TGCAGTGCTCAGGGGGCGATCTATGGCTACACCTTC. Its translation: CSAQGAIYGYTF.

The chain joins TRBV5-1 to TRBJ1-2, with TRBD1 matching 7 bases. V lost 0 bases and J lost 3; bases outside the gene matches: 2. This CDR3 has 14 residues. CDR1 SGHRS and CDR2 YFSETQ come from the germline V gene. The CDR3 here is CASSLGTGYYGYTF. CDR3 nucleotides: TGCGCCAGCAGCTTGGGGACAGGTTACTATGGCTACACCTTC. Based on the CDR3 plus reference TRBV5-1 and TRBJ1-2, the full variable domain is KAGVTQTPRYLIKTRGQQVTLSCSPISGHRSVSWYQQTPGQGLQFLFEYFSETQRNKGNFPGRFSGRQFSNSRSEMNVSTLELGDSALYLCASSLGTGYYGYTFGSGTRLTVV.

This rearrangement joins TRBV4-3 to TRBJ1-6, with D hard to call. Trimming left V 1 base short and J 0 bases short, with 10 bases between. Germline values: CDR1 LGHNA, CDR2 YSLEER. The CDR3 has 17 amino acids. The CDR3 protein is CASSQALLGSYNSPLHF. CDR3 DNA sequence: TGCGCCAGCAGCCAAGCCCTGCTGGGCTCCTATAATTCACCCCTCCACTTT.